This TCR beta chain was identified during a study of PD-1 blockade in mismatch repair-deficient tumors. Whole-study findings and limits: Tumor-resident clones, often absent from pretreatment blood, expanded after pembrolizumab and then contracted.

Assay: immunoSEQ multiplex PCR; the TCRdb copy retains only in-frame clones and omits some. The profile shows 100,000 to 150,000 clones, almost 90% of them singletons. Every patient had mismatch repair deficiency by PCR or immunohistochemistry. Three pembrolizumab responders had their TCRs sequenced. Germline V CDR1 and CDR2: LNHNV, YYDKDF (reference sequence). The CDR3 has 14 residues. V was cut by 1 base and J by 0 bases, with 6 bases left in between. Remarks on this clone: Its specificity is not known.

The source material was peripheral blood, sampled almost 74 weeks after starting pembrolizumab. The origin of this receptor is an adult with mismatch repair-deficient cancer. The rearrangement links TRBV15 to TRBJ1-1, with D uncertain. CDR3 nucleotide sequence: TGTGCCACCAGCAGAGCGGGGTTGAACACTGAAGCTTTCTTT. Its translation: CATSRAGLNTEAFF.